What follows is one T cell receptor (beta chain) and its context. Antigen unknown. This entry is derived from a study of PD-1 blockade in mismatch repair-deficient tumors. Study-level findings and limits: Tumor-resident clones, often absent from pretreatment blood, expanded after pembrolizumab and then contracted.

V gave up 3 bases and J gave up 6 bases; unmatched junction bases: 8. CDR1 and CDR2 from the germline V gene are SGDLS and YYNGEE. The length of the CDR3 is 14 residues. Some clones are missing from TCRdb's copy, which holds only in-frame ones; the method was immunoSEQ multiplex PCR. The profile covers 38,000 or so clones, with about 85% appearing a single time and around 3.9% taken by the ten largest. The sample consisted of peripheral blood, taken approximately 1.5 years after starting pembrolizumab. This receptor was taken from an adult with mismatch repair-deficient cancer. The chain joins TRBV9 to TRBJ2-7; TRBD1 aligns across 8 bases. CDR3 nucleotide sequence: TGTGCCAGCAGCGCGGAGACAGGGGCCGGCGAGCAGTACTTC. This encodes CASSAETGAGEQYF.